The rows below give T cell receptor beta chains drawn from one sample of a study of shared clonotypes between healthy human individuals. Here immunoSEQ multiplex PCR was the method, and the copy in TCRdb shows in-frame clones only, minus some. The table lists around 2,000,000 clones, around 96% of them singletons. The sample taken for sequencing was naive CD8+ T cells sorted from blood. The receptor source for this set is a man younger than 35 in good health. CDR3s include the opening cysteine and the closing phenylalanine or tryptophan. A D gene is named only where the DNA matches it firmly. Part of the rows lack a size; the others show once, few, many or a class for expanded clones.

v_gene	d_gene	j_gene	abundance	CDR3aa	CDR3nt
TRBV6-1	NA	TRBJ2-7	NA	CASSEEREVTAGEQYF	TGTGCCAGCAGTGAAGAGAGGGAGGTCACGGCGGGCGAGCAGTACTTC
TRBV28	NA	TRBJ2-5	once	CASSLAGATIRETQYF	TGTGCCAGCAGTTTGGCGGGGGCGACCATTCGGGAGACCCAGTACTTC
TRBV11-2	NA	TRBJ2-5	NA	CASSLATGSETQYF	TGTGCCAGCAGCTTAGCCACGGGTTCGGAGACCCAGTACTTC
TRBV12-5	NA	TRBJ2-1	NA	CASGLRLCNEQFF	TGTGCTAGTGGTTTGAGGCTTTGCAATGAGCAGTTCTTC
TRBV29-1	NA	TRBJ1-2	NA	CSVETVEAGYGYTF	TGCAGCGTTGAAACGGTGGAGGCCGGCTATGGCTACACCTTC
TRBV29-1	TRBD2	TRBJ2-3	NA	CSVSSRREGITDTQYF	TGCAGCGTTTCTTCAAGGCGGGAGGGGATCACAGATACGCAGTATTTT
TRBV4-3	NA	TRBJ1-2	NA	CASSQGFTGTLAYGYTF	TGCGCCAGCAGCCAAGGCTTCACCGGGACACTAGCCTATGGCTACACCTTC
TRBV2	TRBD1	TRBJ2-7	NA	CASSPGTGYEQYF	TGTGCCAGCAGTCCCGGGACAGGCTACGAGCAGTACTTC
TRBV15	NA	TRBJ2-7	NA	CATSRGTETYEQYF	TGTGCCACCAGCAGAGGGACGGAGACCTACGAGCAGTACTTC
TRBV5-6	NA	TRBJ2-7	NA	CASSLISLSYEQYF	TGTGCCAGCAGCCTGATCAGCCTGTCCTACGAGCAGTACTTC
TRBV10-2	NA	TRBJ2-7	NA	CASSEPRDGHYEQYF	TGCGCCAGCAGTGAGCCCCGGGACGGACACTACGAGCAGTACTTC
TRBV9	NA	TRBJ1-5	NA	CASSVEDSNPPQHF	TGTGCCAGCAGCGTAGAGGACAGCAACCCGCCCCAGCATTTT
TRBV2	NA	TRBJ2-7	NA	CASSEGPIVYEQYF	TGTGCCAGCAGTGAGGGGCCGATCGTCTACGAGCAGTACTTC
TRBV5-1	TRBD1	TRBJ1-1	NA	CASSRTGATTEAFF	TGCGCCAGCAGCAGAACAGGGGCTACCACTGAAGCTTTCTTT
TRBV4-1	TRBD2	TRBJ2-7	NA	CASSPTSGRADEQYF	TGCGCCAGCAGCCCAACTAGCGGGAGGGCCGACGAGCAGTACTTC
TRBV19	NA	TRBJ2-7	once	CASSIVGGRSDEQYF	TGTGCCAGTAGTATAGTTGGGGGACGTTCGGACGAGCAGTACTTC
TRBV7-9	TRBD2	TRBJ2-1	NA	CASSMGLGLVTLGEQFF	TGTGCCAGCAGTATGGGTTTGGGACTAGTCACCCTCGGGGAGCAGTTCTTC
TRBV15	TRBD1	TRBJ2-1	NA	CATSRDRGQYGNEQFF	TGTGCCACCAGCAGAGACAGGGGGCAATACGGTAATGAGCAGTTCTTC
TRBV6-1	TRBD1	TRBJ2-2	NA	CASQDRVTGELFF	TGTGCCAGCCAAGACAGGGTCACCGGGGAGCTGTTTTTT
TRBV7-2	TRBD1	TRBJ2-7	NA	CASSFQRGPYEQYF	TGTGCCAGCAGCTTTCAAAGGGGGCCCTACGAGCAGTACTTC
TRBV30	NA	TRBJ2-2	NA	CAWNMGSGELFF	TGTGCCTGGAATATGGGGTCCGGGGAGCTGTTTTTT
TRBV28	TRBD2	TRBJ2-1	NA	CASIGLAGNNEQFF	TGTGCCAGCATCGGACTAGCGGGGAACAATGAGCAGTTCTTC
TRBV11-2	NA	TRBJ1-2	NA	CASSPGGASNYGYTF	TGTGCCAGCAGCCCAGGAGGAGCCTCTAACTATGGCTACACCTTC
TRBV27	NA	TRBJ2-3	NA	CASSFSMGGTDTQYF	TGTGCCAGCAGTTTCTCAATGGGTGGTACAGATACGCAGTATTTT
TRBV19	TRBD1	TRBJ1-5	once	CASSIDRDNQPQHF	TGTGCCAGTAGTATCGACAGGGACAATCAGCCCCAGCATTTT
TRBV4-3	TRBD2	TRBJ2-3	NA	CASSRKVAGTTDTQYF	TGCGCCAGCAGCCGCAAAGTAGCGGGAACCACAGATACGCAGTATTTT
TRBV5-6	NA	TRBJ2-3	NA	CASSLGMQGPDTQYF	TGTGCCAGCAGCTTGGGAATGCAGGGCCCAGATACGCAGTATTTT
TRBV27	NA	TRBJ2-7	NA	CASSPGAPGEQYF	TGTGCCAGCAGTCCGGGGGCCCCTGGGGAGCAGTACTTC
TRBV7-9	TRBD1	TRBJ2-5	NA	CASSFGTVLQETQYF	TGTGCCAGCAGCTTTGGGACAGTGTTACAAGAGACCCAGTACTTC
TRBV4-3	NA	TRBJ2-7	NA	CASSQDPWTFYEQYF	TGCGCCAGCAGCCAAGATCCCTGGACCTTCTACGAGCAGTACTTC
TRBV27	TRBD2	TRBJ2-1	NA	CASSLLLAGEGNEQFF	TGTGCCAGCAGTTTATTACTAGCGGGAGAGGGGAATGAGCAGTTCTTC
TRBV7-9	NA	TRBJ2-1	NA	CASSLSRGTHNEQFF	TGTGCCAGCAGCCTTTCCAGGGGAACGCACAATGAGCAGTTCTTC